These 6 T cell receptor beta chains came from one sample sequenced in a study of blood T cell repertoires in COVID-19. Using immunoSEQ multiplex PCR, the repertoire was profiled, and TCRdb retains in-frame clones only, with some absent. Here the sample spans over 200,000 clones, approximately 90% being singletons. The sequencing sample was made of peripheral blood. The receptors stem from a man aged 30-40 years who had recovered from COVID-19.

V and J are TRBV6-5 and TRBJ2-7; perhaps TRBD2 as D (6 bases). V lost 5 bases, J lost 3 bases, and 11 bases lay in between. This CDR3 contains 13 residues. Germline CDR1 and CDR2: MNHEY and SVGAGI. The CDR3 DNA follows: TGTGCCAGCAGTCCCCGGGAGAGCTACGAGCAGTACTTC. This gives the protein CASSPRESYEQYF.

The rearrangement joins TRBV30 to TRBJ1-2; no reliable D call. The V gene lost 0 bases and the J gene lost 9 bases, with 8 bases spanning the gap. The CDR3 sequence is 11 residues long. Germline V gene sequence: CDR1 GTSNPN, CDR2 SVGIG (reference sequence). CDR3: CAWSVLSSYTF. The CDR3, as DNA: TGTGCCTGGAGTGTACTTAGTAGCTACACCTTC.

As DNA, the CDR3 is TGTGCCAGCTCTCAGAGATCCGGGACAGGGCCAGGTGGCTACACCTTC. Encoded protein: CASSQRSGTGPGGYTF. The chain recombines TRBV18 with TRBJ1-2; TRBD1 aligns across 9 bases. The CDR3 is made up of 16 amino acids. V lost 6 bases and J lost 7; bases outside the gene matches: 15. CDR1 is KGHSH, CDR2 LQKENI, per germline.

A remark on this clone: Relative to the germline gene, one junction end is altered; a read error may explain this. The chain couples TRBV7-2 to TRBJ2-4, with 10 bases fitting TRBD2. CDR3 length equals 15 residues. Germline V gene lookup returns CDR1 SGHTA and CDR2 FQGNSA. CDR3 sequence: CASSLGLAGAGNWHF. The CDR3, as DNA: TGTGCCAGCAGCTTAGGGCTAGCGGGGGCCGGTAATTGGCACTTC.

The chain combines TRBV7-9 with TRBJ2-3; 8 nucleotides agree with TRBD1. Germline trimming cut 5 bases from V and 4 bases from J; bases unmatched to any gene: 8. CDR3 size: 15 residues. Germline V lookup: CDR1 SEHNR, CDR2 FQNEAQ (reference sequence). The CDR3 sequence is CASSQTGDGADTQYF. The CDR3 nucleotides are TGTGCCAGCAGCCAGACAGGGGATGGGGCAGATACGCAGTATTTT.

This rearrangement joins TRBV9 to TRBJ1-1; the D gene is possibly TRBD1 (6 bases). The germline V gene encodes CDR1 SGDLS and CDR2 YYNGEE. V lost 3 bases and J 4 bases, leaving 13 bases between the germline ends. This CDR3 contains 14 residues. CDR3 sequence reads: CASSGTGSGTEAFF. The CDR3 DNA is TGTGCCAGCAGCGGAACAGGGTCGGGCACTGAAGCTTTCTTT.